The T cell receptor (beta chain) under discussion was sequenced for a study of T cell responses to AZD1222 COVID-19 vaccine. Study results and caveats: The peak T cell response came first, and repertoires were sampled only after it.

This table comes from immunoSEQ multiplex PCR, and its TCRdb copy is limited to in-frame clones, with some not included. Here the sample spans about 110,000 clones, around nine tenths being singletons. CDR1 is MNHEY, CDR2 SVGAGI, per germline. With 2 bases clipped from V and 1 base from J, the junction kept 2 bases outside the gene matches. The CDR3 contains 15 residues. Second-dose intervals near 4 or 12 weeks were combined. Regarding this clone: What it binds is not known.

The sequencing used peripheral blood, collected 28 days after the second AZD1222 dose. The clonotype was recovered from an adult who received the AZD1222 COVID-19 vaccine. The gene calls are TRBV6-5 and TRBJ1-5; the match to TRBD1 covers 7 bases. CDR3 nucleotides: TGTGCCAGCAGTTACCTGACAGGGAGCAATCAGCCCCAGCATTTT. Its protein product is CASSYLTGSNQPQHF.